One sample yielded the 23 T cell receptor beta chains listed below, sequenced in a study of regulatory T cells in long-lasting Graves disease. HTBI primers from iRepertoire and Arm-PCR of CDR3 regions yielded the TCR beta libraries. Via MiXCR, TCRdb re-called the multiplex PCR reads, giving one row per CDR3 protein. The table records 400,000 to 500,000 distinct CDR3 sequences, 20% to 25% of them present only once. Time point in this sample: persistent/refractory GD, antithyroid drugs over 5 years with positive TRAb. From RNA extracted from PBMCs, the TCR library was made. The source was peripheral blood mononuclear cells (PBMCs), collected when the disease was refractory, from a patient treated with antithyroid drugs. The source of these receptors is a female donor with Graves disease.

This clonotype has only a few counts. This rearrangement joins TRBV28 to TRBJ2-1, with D perhaps TRBD2 (6 bases). This CDR3 region has 16 residues. V was shortened by 1 base and J by 0 bases, with 10 bases between the two germline ends. Germline lookup yields CDR1 MDHEN and CDR2 SYDVKM. CDR3 bases: TGTGCCAGCAGTTTATACGGAGGGCCCTCCTACAATGAGCAGTTCTTC. Translation gives CASSLYGGPSYNEQFF.

This clonotype was seen ten or more times. The chain is built from TRBV20-1 and TRBJ1-5; D is possibly TRBD1 (5 bases). The CDR3 length is 15 residues. Trimming pared 3 bases from V and 0 bases from J, leaving 12 bases between. Germline values: CDR1 DFQATT, CDR2 SNEGSKA (reference sequence). Written as DNA, the CDR3 is TGCAGTGCTAGCGAAAGGGGATATAGCAATCAGCCCCAGCATTTT. This sequence encodes CSASERGYSNQPQHF.

To note about this clonotype: Germline is not matched at one junction end, which may reflect a read error. The chain couples TRBV11-2 to TRBJ2-2, with D perhaps assigned TRBD1 or TRBD2 (5 bases each). Germline CDR1 is SGHAT and CDR2 is FQNNGV. CDR3 size: 16 residues. The CDR3 bases are TGTGCCGGCACCTTCCGTGGGGCCGCGAACACCGGGGAGCTGTTCTTT. Encoded protein: CAGTFRGAANTGELFF. Together with reference TRBV11-2 and TRBJ2-2, the CDR3 gives the full variable domain: EAGVAQSPRYKIIEKRQSVAFWCNPISGHATLYWYQQILGQGPKLLIQFQNNGVVDDSQLPKDRFSAERLKGVDSTLKIQPAKLEDSAVYLCAGTFRGAANTGELFFGEGSRLTVL.

This clonotype was seen more than once but under ten times. The chain's CDR3 is CASRGTGRNQPQHF. CDR3 nucleotides: TGTGCCAGCAGAGGGACAGGGAGAAATCAGCCCCAGCATTTT. The chain is built from TRBV6-1 and TRBJ1-5, with TRBD1 matching 9 bases. V was clipped by 6 bases and J by 4 bases; unmatched bases: 4. Germline V lookup: CDR1 MNHNS, CDR2 SASEGT. CDR3 size: 14 residues.

This clonotype was counted ten times or more. The chain recombines TRBV11-2 with TRBJ2-7, with a tentative D call TRBD1 (5 bases). Trimming removed 0 bases from V and 2 bases from J, with 11 bases in between. CDR1 and CDR2 from the germline V gene are SGHAT and FQNNGV. The CDR3 length is 15 residues. The CDR3 DNA reads TGTGCCAGCAGCTTAGATCCGACAGATACCTACGAGCAGTACTTC. This gives the protein CASSLDPTDTYEQYF.

The chain uses TRBV5-1 and TRBJ2-1, with D unclear. V gave up 0 bases and J gave up 10 bases, with 8 bases separating them. Germline CDR1 reads SGHRS; CDR2 reads YFSETQ. This CDR3 is built from 12 residues. This CDR3 is CASSLGRTEQFF. Written as DNA, the CDR3 is TGCGCCAGCAGCTTGGGAAGAACCGAGCAGTTCTTC.

At least ten counts were recorded for this clonotype. The rearrangement joins TRBV6-1 to TRBJ2-7; TRBD1 agrees at 8 bases. With 6 bases clipped from V and 4 bases from J, the junction kept 11 bases outside the gene matches. Germline values: CDR1 MNHNS, CDR2 SASEGT. This CDR3 has 15 amino acids. Here the CDR3 DNA reads TGTGCCAGCAGCCTGACCGGGACAGGCCTATACGAGCAGTACTTC. This gives the protein CASSLTGTGLYEQYF.

This clonotype was observed a few times. The chain uses TRBV20-1 and TRBJ2-7, with no clear D. The CDR3 runs 18 residues. V was clipped by 3 bases and J by 2 bases, with 26 bases between them. CDR1 and CDR2 from the germline V gene are DFQATT and SNEGSKA (reference sequence). CDR3 DNA: TGCAGTGCTAGTTGGCCCTCCCTTATTTGGTTACAAACCTACGAGCAGTACTTC. Protein: CSASWPSLIWLQTYEQYF.

In the case of this clonotype: Since the CDR3 does not end with the conserved phenylalanine or tryptophan, this likely comes from a read error. This sequence joins TRBV7-9 and TRBJ2-7; D unclear. The ends were cut back, 1 base at V and 6 bases at J, with 13 bases in the middle. Germline values: CDR1 SEHNR, CDR2 FQNEAQ (reference sequence). The CDR3 is 14 amino acids. The CDR3 coding sequence is TGTGCCAGCAGCTTAGTCGTGGGCTCAGGCGAGCAGTACTCC. This translates into CASSLVVGSGEQYS.

The chain has TRBV30 and TRBJ2-2; D is unresolved. Germline loops: CDR1 GTSNPN, CDR2 SVGIG (reference sequence). Trimming left V 1 base short and J 8 bases short, with 8 bases between. The CDR3 sequence is 12 residues long. CDR3 DNA: TGTGCCTGGAGTGGATCGGGTGGGGAGCTGTTTTTT. Translation gives CAWSGSGGELFF. Combining the CDR3 with reference TRBV30 and TRBJ2-2 gives the whole variable domain SQTIHQWPATLVQPVGSPLSLECTVEGTSNPNLYWYRQAAGRGLQLLFYSVGIGQISSEVPQNLSASRPQDRQFILSSKKLLLSDSGFYLCAWSGSGGELFFGEGSRLTVL.

The sample holds a few counts of this clonotype. The chain couples TRBV5-1 to TRBJ2-7; D perhaps matches TRBD2 (5 bases). The ends were cut back, 0 bases at V and 6 bases at J, with 16 bases in the middle. Germline V gives CDR1 SGHRS, CDR2 YFSETQ. CDR3 length: 15 residues. CDR3 nucleotides: TGCGCCAGCAGCTTGGCGGTGGGAGACGTTGGCGAGCAGTACTTC. Its translation is CASSLAVGDVGEQYF. Supplemented by reference TRBV5-1 and TRBJ2-7, the full variable domain reads KAGVTQTPRYLIKTRGQQVTLSCSPISGHRSVSWYQQTPGQGLQFLFEYFSETQRNKGNFPGRFSGRQFSNSRSEMNVSTLELGDSALYLCASSLAVGDVGEQYFGPGTRLTVT.

In its sample, this clonotype was seen many times. This chain joins TRBV15 and TRBJ2-7, with D possibly matching TRBD1 (5 bases). CDR1 and CDR2 (germline): LNHNV, YYDKDF (reference sequence). V was trimmed by 4 bases and J by 4 bases, leaving 14 bases between them. This CDR3 is built from 14 residues. The CDR3 spells CATSTRQGPYEQYF. Written as DNA, the CDR3 is TGTGCCACCAGCACACGGCAGGGTCCTTACGAGCAGTACTTC.

This chain links TRBV5-1 with TRBJ2-7; 7 bases agree with TRBD1. CDR1 SGHRS and CDR2 YFSETQ come from the germline V gene. CDR3 length equals 15 residues. Trimming at V came to 4 bases and at J to 7 bases, leaving 14 bases not matched to a gene. The DNA of the CDR3 is TGCGCCAGCAGCGCCCCGGGACAGAGGTACGGAGAGCAGTACTTC. Translation gives CASSAPGQRYGEQYF.

The chain's CDR3 is CASSPHPQGDATGELFF. DNA of the CDR3: TGCGCCAGCAGCCCTCACCCGCAGGGAGACGCCACCGGGGAGCTGTTTTTT. The chain links TRBV5-1 to TRBJ2-2, with D perhaps assigned TRBD1 or TRBD2 (5 bases each). This CDR3 spans 17 amino acids. CDR1 and CDR2 from the germline V gene are SGHRS and YFSETQ. V lost 4 bases to trimming and J lost 4 bases, with 20 bases between them.

V gene TRBV12-3 or TRBV12-4 combines with J gene TRBJ2-1; 7 bases are a match to TRBD1. The CDR3 has 15 amino acids. Trimming at V came to 6 bases and at J to 8 bases, leaving 13 bases not matched to a gene. Here the CDR3 DNA reads TGTGCCAGCAGCTCATATGGACAGGTCAAATATGAGCAGTTCTTC. This sequence encodes CASSSYGQVKYEQFF.

This clonotype is a singleton in its sample. With a much larger clone just one base away, this may be a read error. The rearrangement uses TRBV6-2 or TRBV6-3 and TRBJ1-5; D is unclear. The CDR3 has 14 amino acids. Germline CDR1 MNHEY, CDR2 SVGEGT. V was shortened by 6 bases and J by 9 bases, with 18 bases between the two germline ends. The CDR3 nucleotides are TGTGCCAGCAGAGCGTGGGCGGATCCTTGGCCCCAGCATTTT. This sequence encodes CASRAWADPWPQHF.

This clonotype was recorded many times. The chain joins TRBV27 to TRBJ2-2; 8 bases map to TRBD1. CDR3 length: 18 residues. With 2 bases clipped from V and 1 base from J, the junction kept 9 bases outside the gene matches. From germline, CDR1 is MNHEY and CDR2 SMNVEV (reference sequence). Here the CDR3 reads CASSLDAGGLLNTGELFF. In nucleotides, the CDR3 is TGTGCCAGCAGTTTAGATGCAGGGGGCCTTTTGAACACCGGGGAGCTGTTTTTT.

The rearrangement joins TRBV29-1 to TRBJ1-3; 8 nucleotides match TRBD1. The CDR3 has 15 residues. Germline V CDR1 and CDR2: SQVTM, ANQGSEA. V lost 4 bases, J lost 0 bases, and 5 bases stayed unmatched. The CDR3 region has the DNA TGCAGCGTTGGGGACAGGCCGTACTCTGGAAACACCATATATTTT. It yields the protein CSVGDRPYSGNTIYF.

This clonotype came up many times. The rearrangement joins TRBV5-6 to TRBJ1-2, with D uncertain. Germline V gives CDR1 SGHDT, CDR2 YYEEEE. Trimming removed 4 bases at V and 5 bases at J, with 12 bases between. The CDR3 runs to 13 residues. CDR3 nucleotides: TGTGCCAGCAGCCACCGGGATAATTATGGCTACACCTTC. The encoded protein is CASSHRDNYGYTF.

This clonotype has at least ten counts. The chain uses TRBV12-3 or TRBV12-4 and TRBJ2-7, with TRBD2 as a possible D gene (5 bases). There are 14 residues in the CDR3. V was clipped by 3 bases and J by 3 bases, with 12 bases between them. The DNA for the CDR3 is TGTGCCAGCAGTTTTAGCAGCGGATACTACGAGCAGTACTTC. Translating gives CASSFSSGYYEQYF.

There are many counts of this clonotype. Sequence at one end of the junction differs from germline and may be a read error. The chain links TRBV12-3 or TRBV12-4 to TRBJ2-2; the match to TRBD2 covers 8 bases. CDR3 size: 15 residues. DNA of the CDR3: TGTGCCAGCAGTATAGCGGGATCTCACACCGGGGAGCTGTTTTTT. This codes for CASSIAGSHTGELFF.

There are a few counts of this clonotype. The genes are TRBV29-1 and TRBJ1-1; 12 nucleotides align to TRBD1. The V segment lost 7 bases and the J segment 3 bases; nucleotides outside the gene matches: 15. Per germline, CDR1 SQVTM and CDR2 ANQGSEA. There are 17 residues in the CDR3. The CDR3 sequence is CSDGLPGQGARDTEAFF. The CDR3 DNA reads TGCAGCGACGGTCTACCGGGACAGGGGGCAAGGGACACTGAAGCTTTCTTT.

Regarding this clonotype: With a much larger clone just one base away, this may be a read error. This chain connects TRBV27 to TRBJ2-7; TRBD2 agrees at 9 bases. The ends lost 4 bases at V and 2 bases at J; junction bases unmatched: 9. The CDR3 covers 16 residues. Germline lookup yields CDR1 MNHEY and CDR2 SMNVEV (reference sequence). CDR3 amino acids: CASSSPRGTSPYEQYF. DNA of the CDR3: TGTGCCAGCAGTTCACCTCGTGGGACTAGCCCCTACGAGCAGTACTTC.